This T cell receptor beta chain was captured in a study of T cells in Graves' hyperthyroidism and ophthalmopathy. RNA transcripts yielded amplified TCR beta CDR3 regions. HTBI primers drove first-round RT-PCR of the TCR CDR3. Each CDR3 protein is one row after TCRdb ran MiXCR on the multiplex PCR reads. This table holds hundreds of thousands of distinct CDR3 sequences, about 15% found once. This clonotype has at least ten counts. V was pared by 2 bases and J by 10 bases, with 17 bases between. CDR1 is MNHEY, CDR2 SVGAGI, per germline. The CDR3 has 14 residues. Diagnostic assessment was based on clinical symptoms, serum thyroxine and TRAb, thyroid ultrasound and orbital computed tomography. Extraction of PBMCs used roughly 10 ml of fresh peripheral blood.

Sample: blood. The clonotype comes from a man aged 18 to 35 with Graves' ophthalmopathy. The chain uses TRBV6-5 and TRBJ1-1; D may be TRBD1 (5 bases). CDR3 region: CASSYKRQGERAFF. The CDR3 DNA sequence: TGTGCCAGCAGTTACAAGCGGCAGGGAGAGAGAGCTTTCTTT.